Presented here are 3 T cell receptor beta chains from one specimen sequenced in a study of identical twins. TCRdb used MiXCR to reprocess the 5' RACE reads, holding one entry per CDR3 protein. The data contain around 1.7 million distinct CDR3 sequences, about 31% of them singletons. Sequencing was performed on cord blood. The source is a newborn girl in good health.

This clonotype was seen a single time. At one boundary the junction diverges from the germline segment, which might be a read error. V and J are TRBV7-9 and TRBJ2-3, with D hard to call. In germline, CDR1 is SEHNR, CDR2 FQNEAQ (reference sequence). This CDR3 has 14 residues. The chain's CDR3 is CASSLEGSTDTRYF. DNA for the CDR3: TGTGCCAGCAGCTTAGAGGGCAGCACAGATACGCGGTATTTT.

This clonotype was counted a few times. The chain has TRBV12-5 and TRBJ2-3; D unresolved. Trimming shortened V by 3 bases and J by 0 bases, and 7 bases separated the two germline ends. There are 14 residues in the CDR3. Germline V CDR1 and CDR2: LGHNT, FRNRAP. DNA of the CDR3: TGTGCTAGTGGTTTAACAGCTAGCACAGATACGCAGTATTTT. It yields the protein CASGLTASTDTQYF.

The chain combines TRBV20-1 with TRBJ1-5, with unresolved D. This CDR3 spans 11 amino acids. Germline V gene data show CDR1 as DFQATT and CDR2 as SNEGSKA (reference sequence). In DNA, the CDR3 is TGCAGCGTCTTGGACAATCAGCCCCAGCATTTT. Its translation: CSVLDNQPQHF.